The source of this T cell receptor beta chain is a study of blood T cell repertoires in COVID-19. Measured with immunoSEQ multiplex PCR; TCRdb has only the in-frame clones, and not every one. The top ten clones hold about 1% of a sample with some 270,000 clones, approximately 85% of them seen once. Patients from Seattle were sampled longitudinally, starting during active infection. CDR1 is MNHEY and CDR2 is SMNVEV in the germline V gene (reference sequence). This CDR3 has 14 amino acids. Trimming left V 6 bases short and J 4 bases short, with 10 bases between. The chain employs TRBV27 and TRBJ1-6; perhaps TRBD1 as D (6 bases). Input material: peripheral blood. This sequence originates from a human donor with COVID-19, enrolled during active disease. The donor label of this sample is uncertain. The CDR3 nucleotides read TGTGCCAGCAGAGACGGACAGTATAATTCACCCCTCCACTTT. Amino acids: CASRDGQYNSPLHF.